This TCR beta chain comes out of a study of CD8 T cells in ankylosing spondylitis. Broader study findings: Apparently characteristic of ankylosing spondylitis blood was a TCR beta motif (roughly 8 highly homologous variants).

Germline CDR1 and CDR2: SEHNR and FQNEAQ (reference sequence). With V trimmed by 4 bases and J by 11 bases, 7 bases remained unmatched. This CDR3 has 14 residues. Details on this clonotype: The antigen is not known.

TCRdb reprocessed the 5' RACE reads via MiXCR and lists one record per CDR3 protein. The data show approximately 500,000 distinct CDR3 sequences, with 9.5% to 15% seen just once and 6.8% held by the top ten. The chain uses TRBV7-9 and TRBJ2-3, with 12 bases fitting TRBD2. This clonotype originated in a male donor with ankylosing spondylitis. The sample consisted of blood, either unsorted or a sorted T cell fraction (not recorded which). The CDR3 DNA sequence: TGTGCCAGCAGCTCGACTAGCGGGAGTGGAGGGCAGTATTTT. It specifies CASSSTSGSGGQYF. The full variable domain, rest sourced from reference TRBV7-9 and TRBJ2-3, is DTGVSQNPRHKITKRGQNVTFRCDPISEHNRLYWYRQTLGQGPEFLTYFQNEAQLEKSRLLSDRFSAERPKGSFSTLEIQRTEQGDSAMYLCASSSTSGSGGQYFGPGTRLTVL.